These 22 T cell receptor beta chains originate from one sample sequenced in a study of T cell clones after liver transplantation. TCRdb's copy holds only in-frame clones and misses some; the assay was immunoSEQ multiplex PCR. Seen here are roughly 51,000 clones, roughly 70% observed once, and the top ten hold 9.5% to 10%. Sequencing used CD4+ T cells from blood, obtained around 54 months after liver transplant. The receptors here all came from a human patient who received a liver transplant. Some of the T cells might come from the graft donor.

The V and J genes are TRBV2 and TRBJ1-1, with 10 bases that match TRBD1. The germline V gene has CDR1 SNHLY and CDR2 FYNNEI. The J segment lost 0 bases and the V segment lost 9 bases, leaving 7 bases of the junction unmatched. The CDR3 is 15 amino acids. The CDR3 bases are TGTGCCAGTCTACGGGACAGGGGTGTGAACACTGAAGCTTTCTTT. It encodes CASLRDRGVNTEAFF.

The gene calls are TRBV7-2 and TRBJ2-3; D gene uncertain. This CDR3 is 12 amino acids long. Trimming stripped 5 bases from V and 6 bases from J, with 9 bases between. Germline CDR1 SGHTA, CDR2 FQGNSA. The CDR3 bases are TGTGCCAGCAGCCCCGCTGCGGATACGCAGTATTTT. Protein product: CASSPAADTQYF.

The V call is TRBV4-1, the J call TRBJ1-4; D perhaps matches TRBD1 (6 bases). V was clipped by 0 bases and J by 6 bases, with 11 bases between them. In germline, CDR1 is MGHRA, CDR2 YSYEKL. This CDR3 region has 15 residues. CDR3 nucleotide sequence: TGCGCCAGCAGCCAAGATCAAGGGGGGGATGAAAAACTGTTTTTT. It is translated as CASSQDQGGDEKLFF.

In this sample, this clone turned up many times. The chain has TRBV30 and TRBJ1-2, with D tentatively TRBD1 (6 bases). Germline V gives CDR1 GTSNPN, CDR2 SVGIG (reference sequence). Trimming left V 2 bases short and J 4 bases short, with 11 bases between. CDR3 length: 13 residues. DNA for the CDR3: TGTGCCTGGAGTTCTTTAGGGGGCTATGGCTACACCTTC. Translated: CAWSSLGGYGYTF.

The CDR3 DNA reads TGTGCCAGCAGGCGGGCGGGGTTGAACACTGAAGCTTTCTTT. This codes for CASRRAGLNTEAFF. V usage is TRBV6-1 and J usage is TRBJ1-1, with D unresolved. The V end lost 6 bases, the J end lost 0 bases, and 11 bases lay between the germline ends. There are 14 residues in the CDR3. Germline loops: CDR1 MNHNS, CDR2 SASEGT.

This chain links TRBV6-1 with TRBJ1-2; 7 bases line up with TRBD1. Germline values: CDR1 MNHNS, CDR2 SASEGT. There are 14 residues in the CDR3. CDR3 sequence: CGGGEQGNDYGYTF. DNA of the CDR3: TGTGGGGGGGGCGAACAGGGGAACGACTATGGCTACACCTTC.

This clone was found once. The V call is TRBV7-8, the J call TRBJ1-3; the D is unclear. Germline V gene sequence: CDR1 SGHVS, CDR2 FQNEAQ. The CDR3 is made up of 12 amino acids. Trimming took 5 bases from V and 8 from J, leaving 10 bases between them. Written as DNA, the CDR3 is TGTGCCAGCAGCGGAGTCGGGGACACCATATATTTT. Protein: CASSGVGDTIYF.

A single count supports this clone. J is TRBJ2-7 and V is TRBV19, with TRBD1 matching 7 bases. The germline V gene has CDR1 LNHDA and CDR2 SQIVND (reference sequence). The V and J ends lost 3 bases and 5 bases, in that order; junction bases with no gene match: 4. The CDR3 spans 13 residues. The CDR3 spells CASSIDRVNEQYF. The CDR3 nucleotides are TGTGCCAGTAGTATTGACAGGGTAAACGAGCAGTACTTC.

V is TRBV6-5 and J is TRBJ1-1, with D hard to call. This CDR3 has 12 residues. Trimming stripped 0 bases from V and 5 bases from J, with 4 bases between. Germline V gene lookup returns CDR1 MNHEY and CDR2 SVGAGI. The CDR3 bases are TGTGCCAGCAGTTACTCGAGGACTGAAGCTTTCTTT. This codes for CASSYSRTEAFF.

In its sample, this clone was seen once. The chain recombines TRBV6-1 with TRBJ1-6; a possible D gene is TRBD1 (5 bases). CDR3 length: 14 residues. Germline loops: CDR1 MNHNS, CDR2 SASEGT. Trimming cost V 6 bases and J 14 bases, with 20 bases left between them. CDR3 DNA sequence: TGTGCCAGCAGCGATTCCGGGACGGACCCATCCCTCCACTTT. Amino acid sequence: CASSDSGTDPSLHF.

The V and J genes are TRBV28 and TRBJ1-5, with TRBD1 matching over 7 bases. Germline loops: CDR1 MDHEN, CDR2 SYDVKM. After removal of 5 bases from V and 6 bases from J, the junction contained 10 bases not matched to a gene. The CDR3 is 15 residues long. The CDR3 sequence: CASSPSGQLLQPQHF. The CDR3 bases are TGTGCCAGCAGTCCCTCGGGACAGCTTCTTCAGCCCCAGCATTTT. Complete variable domain (other parts from reference TRBV28 and TRBJ1-5): DVKVTQSSRYLVKRTGEKVFLECVQDMDHENMFWYRQDPGLGLRLIYFSYDVKMKEKGDIPEGYSVSREKKERFSLILESASTNQTSMYLCASSPSGQLLQPQHFGDGTRLSIL.

The gene calls are TRBV7-9 and TRBJ2-7, with D possibly called TRBD1 or TRBD2 (6 bases each). V was clipped by 5 bases and J by 2 bases, with 10 bases between them. CDR1 is SEHNR and CDR2 is FQNEAQ in the germline V gene (reference sequence). This CDR3 has 13 amino acids. The CDR3: CASSGGRTYEQYF. Written as DNA, the CDR3 is TGTGCCAGCAGCGGGGGGCGGACCTACGAGCAGTACTTC. Based on the CDR3 plus reference TRBV7-9 and TRBJ2-7, the full variable domain is DTGVSQNPRHKITKRGQNVTFRCDPISEHNRLYWYRQTLGQGPEFLTYFQNEAQLEKSRLLSDRFSAERPKGSFSTLEIQRTEQGDSAMYLCASSGGRTYEQYFGPGTRLTVT.

J is TRBJ2-3 and V is TRBV10-3; 8 nucleotides agree with TRBD1. Germline values: CDR1 ENHRY, CDR2 SYGVKD. Trimming at V came to 2 bases and at J to 3 bases, leaving 4 bases not matched to a gene. This CDR3 comprises 15 residues. The CDR3 here is CAISEKTGGTDTQYF. The CDR3 DNA reads as TGTGCCATCAGTGAGAAAACAGGGGGGACAGATACGCAGTATTTT.

This chain links TRBV5-6 with TRBJ1-2, with a possible D match to TRBD1 (5 bases). V lost 0 bases, J lost 3 bases, and 9 bases lay in between. This CDR3 is built from 14 residues. Germline V gives CDR1 SGHDT, CDR2 YYEEEE. In nucleotides, the CDR3 is TGTGCCAGCAGCTTGGTCCTCAGGGACTATGGCTACACCTTC. Translated, it gives CASSLVLRDYGYTF. Filled out from reference TRBV5-6 and TRBJ1-2, the complete variable domain reads DAGVTQSPTHLIKTRGQQVTLRCSPKSGHDTVSWYQQALGQGPQFIFQYYEEEERQRGNFPDRFSGHQFPNYSSELNVNALLLGDSALYLCASSLVLRDYGYTFGSGTRLTVV.

The chain recombines TRBV7-2 with TRBJ1-5; tentatively, D is TRBD1 (5 bases). The germline V gene has CDR1 SGHTA and CDR2 FQGNSA. The CDR3 is made up of 17 amino acids. V was clipped by 1 base and J by 4 bases, with 17 bases between them. CDR3 in DNA: TGTGCCAGCAGCTTAGGTGGTCCCGCCGGGGGAAATCAGCCCCAGCATTTT. This translates into CASSLGGPAGGNQPQHF.

This clone was counted a few times. V usage is TRBV27 and J usage is TRBJ2-7, with TRBD1 identical over 11 bases. The V segment lost 6 bases and the J segment 4 bases; nucleotides outside the gene matches: 11. The CDR3 extends over 16 amino acids. Looked up from germline, CDR1 is MNHEY and CDR2 is SMNVEV (reference sequence). The CDR3 here is CASSHLGQGARYEQYF. The CDR3 nucleotides are TGTGCCAGCAGCCACCTCGGACAGGGGGCGCGGTACGAGCAGTACTTC.

This clone has more than one count but fewer than ten. The chain uses TRBV6-1 and TRBJ1-6; no reliable D call. There are 13 residues in the CDR3. V was pared by 10 bases and J by 10 bases, with 17 bases between. Germline V CDR1 and CDR2: MNHNS, SASEGT. In DNA form, the CDR3 reads TGTGCCACTAAGGGAATAGATAGGTCACCCCTCCACTTT. It yields the protein CATKGIDRSPLHF.

V and J are TRBV11-2 and TRBJ2-7, with D possibly matching TRBD2 (5 bases). CDR3 length: 15 residues. V dropped 4 bases and J dropped 7 bases, with 20 bases sitting between them. CDR1 is SGHAT, CDR2 FQNNGV, per germline. The CDR3 DNA is TGTGCCAGCAGCTCCTCGTGGGGTTATTCGGGGGAGCAGTACTTC. It codes for CASSSSWGYSGEQYF.

For the CDR3, the DNA is TGCAGCGTTGTCAGGATAGAAACAGATACGCAGTATTTT. It specifies CSVVRIETDTQYF. The chain joins TRBV29-1 to TRBJ2-3; D gene unclear. Germline V gene sequence: CDR1 SQVTM, CDR2 ANQGSEA. Trimming took 4 bases from V and 3 from J, leaving 11 bases between them. This CDR3 is built from 13 residues.

This clone was seen only a few times. The V gene is TRBV7-9, the J gene TRBJ2-6, with D unclear. CDR3 length equals 14 residues. From germline, CDR1 is SEHNR and CDR2 FQNEAQ (reference sequence). V was cut by 1 base and J by 3 bases, with 4 bases left in between. The CDR3 loop is CASSLEFGANVLTF. The CDR3 region has the DNA TGTGCCAGCAGCTTAGAATTTGGGGCCAACGTCCTGACTTTC. Full variable domain (missing parts from reference TRBV7-9 and TRBJ2-6): DTGVSQNPRHKITKRGQNVTFRCDPISEHNRLYWYRQTLGQGPEFLTYFQNEAQLEKSRLLSDRFSAERPKGSFSTLEIQRTEQGDSAMYLCASSLEFGANVLTFGAGSRLTVL.

This clone was seen a few times. The CDR3 DNA is TGTGCCAGCAGAGAGCAGGGGGAGGTTCAGCCCCAGCATTTT. It codes for CASREQGEVQPQHF. The chain employs TRBV28 and TRBJ1-5; 7 nucleotides match TRBD1. V lost 6 bases and J lost 6; bases outside the gene matches: 8. CDR1 and CDR2 (germline): MDHEN, SYDVKM. This CDR3 is built from 14 residues.

The DNA of the CDR3 is TGTGCCAGCAGTTCCGGGAGGACCGGGGAGCTGTTTTTT. This sequence encodes CASSSGRTGELFF. J is TRBJ2-2 and V is TRBV7-9; 7 bases are shared with TRBD2. Trimming at V came to 6 bases and at J to 5 bases, leaving 3 bases not matched to a gene. Germline V lookup: CDR1 SEHNR, CDR2 FQNEAQ (reference sequence). The CDR3 has 13 amino acids.